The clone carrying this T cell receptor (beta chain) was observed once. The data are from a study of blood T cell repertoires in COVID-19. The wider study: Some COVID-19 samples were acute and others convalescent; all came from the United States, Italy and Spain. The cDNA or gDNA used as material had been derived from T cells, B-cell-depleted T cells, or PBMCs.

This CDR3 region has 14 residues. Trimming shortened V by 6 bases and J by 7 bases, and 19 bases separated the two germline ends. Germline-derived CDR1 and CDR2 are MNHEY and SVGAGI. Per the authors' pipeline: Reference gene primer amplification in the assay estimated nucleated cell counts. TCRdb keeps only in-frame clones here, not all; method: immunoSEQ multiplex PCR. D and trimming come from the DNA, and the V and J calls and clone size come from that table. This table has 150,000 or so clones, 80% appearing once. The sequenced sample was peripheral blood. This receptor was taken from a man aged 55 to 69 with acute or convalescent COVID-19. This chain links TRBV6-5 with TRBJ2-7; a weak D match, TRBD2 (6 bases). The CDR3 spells CASSAGTPEGEQYF. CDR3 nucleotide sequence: TGTGCCAGCAGCGCCGGGACCCCGGAGGGGGAGCAGTACTTC.